The clone carrying this T cell receptor beta chain has a handful of counts. The antigen remains unidentified. Every bit of the isolated RNA underwent reverse transcription, so sequencing read expressed TCRB transcripts. Data came from immunoSEQ multiplex PCR; TCRdb stores just in-frame clones and leaves some out. The sample carries roughly 350,000 clones, 9.5% to 10% recorded once. Sorted populations were all over 95% pure. The entry originates in a study of beta chain features in type 1 diabetes. Study observations and caveats: A moderate, significant TCRB CDR3 shortening appeared in type 1 diabetes across four CD4+ subsets.

Sequencing was performed on central memory CD4+ T cells from blood. The TCR comes from a man aged 25-45 years with type 1 diabetes.

Written as DNA, the CDR3 is TGTGCCAGCAGCCCGGTTGGGGGGAACACTGAAGCTTTCTTT. Its translation: CASSPVGGNTEAFF. This chain connects TRBV5-4 to TRBJ1-1; a possible D gene is TRBD1 (5 bases). Germline V gene data show CDR1 as SGHNT and CDR2 as YYREEE (reference sequence). This CDR3 has 14 residues. V was cut by 4 bases and J by 1 base, with 11 bases left in between.